This entry describes one T cell receptor beta chain. Losses at the gene ends were 3 bases for V and 2 bases for J; bases not matched to a gene: 1. Germline CDR1 and CDR2: PRHDT and FYEKMQ (reference sequence). The CDR3 has 14 residues. Assay version v3.0 of immunoSEQ was used, and it was run at survey level. Here immunoSEQ multiplex PCR was the method, and the copy in TCRdb shows in-frame clones only, minus some. The sample holds around 23,000 clones; under 90% are singletons and the top ten take roughly a sixth. This record comes from a study of long-term antiretroviral therapy in people with HIV. The sequenced sample was unsorted PBMCs, obtained 0.5 years before starting antiretroviral therapy. The rearrangement uses TRBV13 and TRBJ1-2; TRBD1 aligns across 9 bases. The sequence came from a man in his forties with HIV. The DNA of the CDR3 is TGTGCCAGCAGCTTCGGGACAGGGAACTATGGCTACACCTTC. The encoded protein is CASSFGTGNYGYTF.